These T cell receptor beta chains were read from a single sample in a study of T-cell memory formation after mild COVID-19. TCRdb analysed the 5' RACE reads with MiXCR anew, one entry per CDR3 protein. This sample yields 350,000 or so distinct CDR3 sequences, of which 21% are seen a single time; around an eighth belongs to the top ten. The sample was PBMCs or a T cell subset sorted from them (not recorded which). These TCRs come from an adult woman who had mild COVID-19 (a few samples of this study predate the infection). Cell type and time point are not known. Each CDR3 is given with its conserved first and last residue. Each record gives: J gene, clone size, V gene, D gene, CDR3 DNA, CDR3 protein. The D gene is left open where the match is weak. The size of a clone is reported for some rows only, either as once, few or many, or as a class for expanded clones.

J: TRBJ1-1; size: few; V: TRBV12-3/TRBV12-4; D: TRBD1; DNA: TGTGCCAGCACCGTACAGGGGGGGTATGCTGAAGCTTTCTTT; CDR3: CASTVQGGYAEAFF
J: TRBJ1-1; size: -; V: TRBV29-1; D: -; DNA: TGCAGCGTTGAACGCAGCCTGAACACTGAAGCTTTCTTT; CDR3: CSVERSLNTEAFF
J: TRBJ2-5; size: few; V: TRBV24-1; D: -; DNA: TGTGCCACCAGTGAGGGCAGCCAAGAGACCCAGTACTTC; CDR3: CATSEGSQETQYF
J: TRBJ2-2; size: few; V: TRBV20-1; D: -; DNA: TGCAGTGCTAGAGAACGGCTGATGTCCGGGGAGCTGTTTTTT; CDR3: CSARERLMSGELFF
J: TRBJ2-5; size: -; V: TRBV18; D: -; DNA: TGTGCCAGCTCACCACCGGACCCGCGGGAGACCCAGTACTTC; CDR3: CASSPPDPRETQYF
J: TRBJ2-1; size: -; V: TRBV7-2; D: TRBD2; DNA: TGTGCCAGCAGCTTAGTCCCTAGCGGGGGGGCCGCCTACAATGAGCAGTTCTTC; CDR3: CASSLVPSGGAAYNEQFF
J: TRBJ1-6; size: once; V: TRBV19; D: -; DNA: TGTGCCAGTAAAGGGGAGATAAATTCACCCCTCCACTTT; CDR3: CASKGEINSPLHF
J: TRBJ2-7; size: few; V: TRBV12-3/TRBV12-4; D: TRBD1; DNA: TGTGCCAGCAGTTCGGGACAGCCCTACGACCAGTACTTC; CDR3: CASSSGQPYDQYF
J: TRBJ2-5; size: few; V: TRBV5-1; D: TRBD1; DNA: TGCGCCAGCAGCTCATCTGACAGGGTCGAGACCCAGTACTTC; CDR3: CASSSSDRVETQYF
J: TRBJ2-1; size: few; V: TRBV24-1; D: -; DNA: TGTGCCACCAGTGATTCGGACAGTCGGGAGCAGTTCTTC; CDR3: CATSDSDSREQFF
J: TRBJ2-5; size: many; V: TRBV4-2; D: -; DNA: TGTGCCAGCAGCCAAGAGGTGGGAATGGAGACCCAGTACTTC; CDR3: CASSQEVGMETQYF
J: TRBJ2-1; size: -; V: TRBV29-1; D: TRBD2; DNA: TGCAGCGCCCCCCGCGGACTAGCGGGAGGGCCGAACAATGAGCAGTTCTTC; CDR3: CSAPRGLAGGPNNEQFF
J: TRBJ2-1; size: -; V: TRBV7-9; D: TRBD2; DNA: TGTGCCAGCAGCCCAGCAGGGACTAGCAACAGGTACAATGAGCAGTTCTTC; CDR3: CASSPAGTSNRYNEQFF
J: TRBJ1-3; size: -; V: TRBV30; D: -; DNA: TGTGCCTGGAGCGTACCTAACGAGCCGACGGGAACCATATATTTT; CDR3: CAWSVPNEPTGTIYF
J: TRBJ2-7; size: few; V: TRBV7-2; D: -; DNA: TGTGCCAGCAGCTCCCAAGGGCGAGGACTCTCCTACGAGCAGTACTTC; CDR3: CASSSQGRGLSYEQYF
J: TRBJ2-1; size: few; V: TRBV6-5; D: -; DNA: TGTGCCAGCAGTACTAGGGTGTACGGTGAGCAGTTCTTC; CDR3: CASSTRVYGEQFF
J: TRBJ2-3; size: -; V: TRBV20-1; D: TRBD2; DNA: TGCAGTGCAGGGAGACTAGCGGTGAGCACAGATACGCAGTATTTT; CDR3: CSAGRLAVSTDTQYF
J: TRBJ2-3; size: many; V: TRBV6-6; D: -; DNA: TGTGCCAGCAGTTCCCCGGGAACTACGCAGTATTTT; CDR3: CASSSPGTTQYF
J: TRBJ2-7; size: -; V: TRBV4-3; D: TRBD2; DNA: TGCGCCAGCAGCCCGTGGACTAGCTCGAGCGCCTACGAGCAGTACTTC; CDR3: CASSPWTSSSAYEQYF
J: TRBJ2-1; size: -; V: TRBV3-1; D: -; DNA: TGTGCCAGCAGCCAAGGTAGTACGGGTACCTCCTACAATGAGCAGTTCTTC; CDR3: CASSQGSTGTSYNEQFF
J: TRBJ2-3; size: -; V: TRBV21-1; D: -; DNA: TGTGCCAGCAGCATACACCCCGGGCCTAAAGAGCGGGAGGCCTCCACAGATACGCAGTATTTT; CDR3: CASSIHPGPKEREASTDTQYF
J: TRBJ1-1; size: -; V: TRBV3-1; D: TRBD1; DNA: TGTGCCAGCAGCCCCCGACAGGGCCCTGAAGCTTTCTTT; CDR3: CASSPRQGPEAFF
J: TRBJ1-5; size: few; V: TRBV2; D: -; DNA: TGTGCCAGCAGTGCCCAGGGCTTGAATCAGCCCCAGCATTTT; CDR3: CASSAQGLNQPQHF
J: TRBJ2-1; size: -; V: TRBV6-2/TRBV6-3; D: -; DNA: TGTGCCAGCAGTAAGAAATTTGATGAGCAGTTCTTC; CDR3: CASSKKFDEQFF
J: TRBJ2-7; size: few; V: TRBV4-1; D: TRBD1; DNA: TGCGCCAGCAGCCGACCTAATGGGACAGGTCGCGACGAGCAGTACTTC; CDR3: CASSRPNGTGRDEQYF
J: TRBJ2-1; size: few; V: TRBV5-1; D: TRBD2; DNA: TGCGCCAGCAGCTTGGGGACTAGCGGGAGGGCCTACAATGAGCAGTTCTTC; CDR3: CASSLGTSGRAYNEQFF
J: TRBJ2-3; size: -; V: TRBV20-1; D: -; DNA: TGCAGTGCTAGACCGAACTCGCGGGCAGATACGCAGTATTTT; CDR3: CSARPNSRADTQYF
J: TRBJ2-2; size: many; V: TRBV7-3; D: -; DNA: TGTGCCAGCAGGAAAATCGGTTCAGTCACCGGGGAGCTGTTTTTT; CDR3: CASRKIGSVTGELFF
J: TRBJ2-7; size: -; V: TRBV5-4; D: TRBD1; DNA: TGTGCCAGCAGCTTAGCAGGGGGCGACGAGCAGTACTTC; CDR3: CASSLAGGDEQYF
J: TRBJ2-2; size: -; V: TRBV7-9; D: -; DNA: TGTGCCAGCAGCTTAGGACTGTCCGGGGAGCTGTTTTTT; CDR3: CASSLGLSGELFF
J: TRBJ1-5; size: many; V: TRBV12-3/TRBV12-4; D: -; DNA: TGTGCCAGCAGTTTGAGGGAAGGGCAGCCCCAGCATTTT; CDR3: CASSLREGQPQHF
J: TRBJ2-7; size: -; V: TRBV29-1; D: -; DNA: TGCAGCGTTGACGCCCTCGGGGGAGAGCAGTACTTC; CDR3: CSVDALGGEQYF
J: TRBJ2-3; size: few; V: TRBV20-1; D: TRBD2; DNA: TGCAGTGCTCGAGCTCTAGCGGGGGGCGCAGATACGCAGTATTTT; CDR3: CSARALAGGADTQYF
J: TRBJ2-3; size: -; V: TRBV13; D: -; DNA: TGTGCCGGGAGAAAGGGGGGATCTGTCTCAGATACGCAGTATTTT; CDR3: CAGRKGGSVSDTQYF
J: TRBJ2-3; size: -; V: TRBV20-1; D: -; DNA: TGCAGTGCTCTGAGTGGGTCGGGCACAGATACGCAGTATTTT; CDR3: CSALSGSGTDTQYF
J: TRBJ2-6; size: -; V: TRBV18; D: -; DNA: TGTGCCAGCTCCCCAAGAGCAGGGGACAACTCTGGGGCCAACGTCCTGACTTTC; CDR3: CASSPRAGDNSGANVLTF
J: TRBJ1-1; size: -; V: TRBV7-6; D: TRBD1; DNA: TGTGCCAGCAGCGCGCTAGCGGAAGGGGGCGCTGAAGCTTTCTTT; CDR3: CASSALAEGGAEAFF
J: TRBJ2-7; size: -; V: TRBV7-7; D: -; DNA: TGTGCCAGCAGCTTATTCGCAGGGTCCGAGCAGTACTTC; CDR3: CASSLFAGSEQYF
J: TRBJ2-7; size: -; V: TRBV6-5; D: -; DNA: TGTGCCAGCAGCCCAGCCGCGGGGAAGCAGTACTTC; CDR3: CASSPAAGKQYF
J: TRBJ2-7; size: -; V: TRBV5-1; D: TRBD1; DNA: TGCGCCAGCAGCTGGGGTCCGGGACAGGGCACCTACGAGCAGTACTTC; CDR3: CASSWGPGQGTYEQYF
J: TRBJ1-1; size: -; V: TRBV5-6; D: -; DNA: TGTGCCAGCAGCAAAAAGGGGGACACTGAAGCTTTCTTT; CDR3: CASSKKGDTEAFF
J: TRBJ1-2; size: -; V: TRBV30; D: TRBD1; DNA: TGTGCCTGGAGTGCGGGGACAGGAGATGGCTACACCTTC; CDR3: CAWSAGTGDGYTF
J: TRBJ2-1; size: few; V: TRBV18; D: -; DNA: TGTGCCAGCTCACCATCACGCAGTCGTAGGGATGAGCAGTTCTTC; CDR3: CASSPSRSRRDEQFF
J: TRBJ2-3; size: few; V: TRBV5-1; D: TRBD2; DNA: TGCGCCAGCAGCTTAGCGGGGGCCCGCACAGATACGCAGTATTTT; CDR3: CASSLAGARTDTQYF
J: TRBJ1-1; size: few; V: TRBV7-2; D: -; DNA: TGTGCCAGCAGCTTGTACGGGTCCATCACTGAAGCTTTCTTT; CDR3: CASSLYGSITEAFF
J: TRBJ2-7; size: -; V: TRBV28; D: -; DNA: TGTGCCAGCACCCTCCGGGAGAGGTCACGGGAGCAGTACTTC; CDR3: CASTLRERSREQYF
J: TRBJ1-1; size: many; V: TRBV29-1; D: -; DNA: TGCAGCGTTCTGTCAGGGACGAACACTGAAGCTTTCTTT; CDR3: CSVLSGTNTEAFF